A single sample is the source of the 22 T cell receptor beta chains below, sequenced in a study of T-cell memory formation after mild COVID-19. TCRdb re-analysed the 5' RACE reads in MiXCR, keeping a single row per CDR3 protein. The repertoire holds nearly 110,000 distinct CDR3 sequences, with under 15% as singletons. The sample taken for sequencing was PBMCs or a T cell subset sorted from them (not recorded which). Receptor source: a man between 18 and 35 years old who had mild COVID-19 (a few samples of this study predate the infection). Cell type and time point are not known.

The V and J genes are TRBV2 and TRBJ1-1; TRBD1 is a possible D gene (5 bases). This CDR3 spans 14 amino acids. Germline CDR1 reads SNHLY; CDR2 reads FYNNEI. Deletions cut 7 bases from V and 2 bases from J, with 14 bases between. The CDR3 DNA reads TGTGCCAGCAACCTAGGGCAGGGTAACACTGAAGCTTTCTTT. As protein: CASNLGQGNTEAFF. The full variable domain, with the rest looked up from reference TRBV2 and TRBJ1-1, is EPEVTQTPSHQVTQMGQEVILRCVPISNHLYFYWYRQILGQKVEFLVSFYNNEISEKSEIFDDQFSVERPDGSNFTLKIRSTKLEDSAMYFCASNLGQGNTEAFFGQGTRLTVV.

The V and J genes are TRBV12-3 or TRBV12-4 and TRBJ2-7; the match to TRBD2 covers 8 bases. Trimming removed 6 bases from V and 1 base from J; junction bases left unmatched: 8. The CDR3 covers 15 residues. The CDR3 bases are TGTGCCAGCAGGAAACTAGCGGCTCCTTCCTACGAGCAGTACTTC. As protein: CASRKLAAPSYEQYF.

This clonotype was seen more than once but under ten times. The chain is built from TRBV4-3 and TRBJ2-5; D may be TRBD2 (5 bases). Trimming pared 0 bases from V and 5 bases from J, leaving 7 bases between. The CDR3 totals 13 residues. The germline V gene has CDR1 LGHNA and CDR2 YSLEER. CDR3 loop: CASSQEEGETQYF. Here the CDR3 DNA reads TGCGCCAGCAGCCAAGAAGAGGGTGAGACCCAGTACTTC.

This chain links TRBV20-1 with TRBJ2-3; 9 nucleotides agree with TRBD2. CDR1 and CDR2 (germline): DFQATT, SNEGSKA (reference sequence). The CDR3 consists of 16 residues. V lost 1 base, J lost 3 bases, and 8 bases stayed unmatched. The CDR3 DNA sequence: TGCAGTGCTAGAGCCATAGCGGGGGTCAGGACAGATACGCAGTATTTT. Translation: CSARAIAGVRTDTQYF.

This chain joins TRBV12-3 or TRBV12-4 and TRBJ1-2; the D is unclear. The CDR3 spans 13 residues. V lost 3 bases and J lost 4, with 9 bases in between. The CDR3, as DNA: TGTGCCAGCAGTTTTGGGGTCTTCTATGGCTACACCTTC. The encoded protein is CASSFGVFYGYTF.

This clonotype was picked up many times. The V gene is TRBV12-3 or TRBV12-4, the J gene TRBJ1-2; 7 bases line up with TRBD1. The V segment lost 8 bases and the J segment 0 bases; nucleotides outside the gene matches: 3. The CDR3 is 13 residues long. The DNA of the CDR3 is TGTGCCAGCGGGGACAGTACTAACTATGGCTACACCTTC. It is translated as CASGDSTNYGYTF.

A few counts support this clonotype. The rearrangement joins TRBV21-1 to TRBJ1-1; the D call in the table, TRBD1, was not verified against the DNA. TRBV21-1 is a listed pseudogene. This CDR3 contains 16 residues. The CDR3 loop reads CASTQGQGARNTEAFF. In DNA, the CDR3 is TGTGCCAGCACACAGGGACAGGGGGCTAGGAACACTGAAGCTTTCTTT.

This clonotype has more than one count but fewer than ten. The rearrangement joins TRBV27 to TRBJ2-1, with 11 bases aligning to TRBD2. Germline assignment: CDR1 MNHEY and CDR2 SMNVEV (reference sequence). CDR3 length: 15 residues. With V trimmed by 6 bases and J by 7 bases, 8 bases remained unmatched. The CDR3 DNA reads TGTGCCAGCAGGAGTGGGCTAGCGGGGGGAAATGAGCAGTTCTTC. This gives the protein CASRSGLAGGNEQFF.

V usage is TRBV6-5 and J usage is TRBJ2-1; D might be TRBD1 (6 bases). Germline lookup yields CDR1 MNHEY and CDR2 SVGAGI. The V end lost 5 bases, the J end lost 14 bases, and 13 bases lay between the germline ends. This CDR3 spans 11 amino acids. This chain's CDR3 is CASSEGEKEFF. The CDR3 DNA is TGTGCCAGCAGTGAGGGGGAGAAGGAGTTCTTC.

The V call is TRBV4-1, the J call TRBJ1-5; D is undetermined. The germline V gene encodes CDR1 MGHRA and CDR2 YSYEKL. The length of the CDR3 is 15 residues. Trimming removed 1 base at V and 6 bases at J, with 13 bases between. The CDR3 protein is CASSQAYPAAQPQHF. DNA of the CDR3: TGCGCCAGCAGCCAAGCCTACCCAGCTGCTCAGCCCCAGCATTTT.

This clonotype was counted between two and nine times. This sequence joins TRBV5-1 and TRBJ1-1, with D uncertain. Germline loops: CDR1 SGHRS, CDR2 YFSETQ. The CDR3 has 14 residues. The V end was cut by 0 bases, the J end by 3 bases, with 9 bases between. CDR3 protein: CASSLGGVYTEAFF. In DNA form, the CDR3 reads TGCGCCAGCAGCTTGGGTGGGGTATACACTGAAGCTTTCTTT.

The V gene is TRBV7-9, the J gene TRBJ1-1; the match to TRBD1 covers 7 bases. The V segment lost 5 bases and the J segment 2 bases; nucleotides outside the gene matches: 8. Per the germline V gene, CDR1 is SEHNR and CDR2 is FQNEAQ (reference sequence). The CDR3 has 15 amino acids. The CDR3 region has the DNA TGTGCCAGCAGCGGAGGAAGACAGGGAAACACTGAAGCTTTCTTT. It is translated as CASSGGRQGNTEAFF.

This clonotype was found a few times. The V call is TRBV6-5, the J call TRBJ2-7; 11 nucleotides line up with TRBD1. The CDR3 is 15 residues long. Germline trimming cut 5 bases from V and 4 bases from J; bases unmatched to any gene: 7. Germline V gives CDR1 MNHEY, CDR2 SVGAGI. The DNA of the CDR3 is TGTGCCAGCAGTCCCTCCGGACAGGGGGCATACGAGCAGTACTTC. Translation: CASSPSGQGAYEQYF.

The genes are TRBV19 and TRBJ2-2; 10 bases line up with TRBD2. Germline-derived CDR1 and CDR2 are LNHDA and SQIVND (reference sequence). This CDR3 spans 16 amino acids. V lost 5 bases, J lost 6 bases, and 9 bases stayed unmatched. The CDR3 region has the DNA TGTGCCAGTAGTCCCAGCGGGGGGGCTTGGCCCGGGGAGCTGTTTTTT. Protein sequence: CASSPSGGAWPGELFF.

In its sample, this clonotype was seen a few times. V gene TRBV7-2 combines with J gene TRBJ1-6; D ambiguous. CDR3 length: 16 residues. V lost 1 base and J lost 13, with 20 bases in between. Germline CDR1 reads SGHTA; CDR2 reads FQGNSA. The CDR3 DNA sequence: TGTGCCAGCAGCTTAGGTGCGGAGCTTACGTGGGCGCCCCTCCACTTT. Protein: CASSLGAELTWAPLHF.

This clonotype was recorded at least ten times. The chain joins TRBV19 to TRBJ2-7, with 7 bases lining up with TRBD1. Germline V CDR1 and CDR2: LNHDA, SQIVND (reference sequence). This CDR3 has 13 residues. V was pared by 11 bases and J by 3 bases, with 10 bases of the junction left unmatched. The CDR3 sequence: CASSTGLGYEQYF. The DNA for the CDR3 is TGTGCCTCCTCGACAGGGCTCGGCTACGAGCAGTACTTC.

This clonotype showed up just a few times. The chain joins TRBV12-3 or TRBV12-4 to TRBJ2-7; a possible D gene is TRBD2 (5 bases). V lost 4 bases, J lost 6 bases, and 16 bases lay in between. CDR3 length: 14 amino acids. The CDR3 nucleotides are TGTGCCAGCAGTTCCCCGGGGTCCCTCTCCGAGCAGTACTTC. Its protein product is CASSSPGSLSEQYF.

This clonotype was observed a few times. V and J are TRBV7-6 and TRBJ2-7, with D unresolved. Germline CDR1 SGHVS, CDR2 FNYEAQ. Trimming cost V 1 base and J 2 bases, with 9 bases left between them. CDR3 size: 14 residues. The CDR3 coding sequence is TGTGCCAGCAGCTTAGATCCAGGCACCTACGAGCAGTACTTC. This gives the protein CASSLDPGTYEQYF.

There are a few counts of this clonotype. This chain uses TRBV11-2 with TRBJ2-5, with unresolved D. The V end lost 5 bases, the J end lost 1 base, and 5 bases lay between the germline ends. The CDR3 runs to 12 residues. Germline V gene data show CDR1 as SGHAT and CDR2 as FQNNGV. The CDR3 DNA reads TGTGCCAGCAGCCGCACCCAAGAGACCCAGTACTTC. It yields the protein CASSRTQETQYF.

This clonotype was found many times. The chain links TRBV4-1 to TRBJ2-7, with D perhaps TRBD2 (5 bases). V was shortened by 0 bases and J by 3 bases, with 9 bases between the two germline ends. The V gene's germline CDR1 is MGHRA and CDR2 YSYEKL. The CDR3 has 14 amino acids. As DNA, the CDR3 is TGCGCCAGCAGCCAAGAGGGCAGCGGCTACGAGCAGTACGTC. Protein product: CASSQEGSGYEQYV.

This clonotype occurred many times. The rearrangement joins TRBV10-1 to TRBJ2-3; no reliable D call. Germline V CDR1 and CDR2: WNHNN, SYGVQD (reference sequence). Trimming left V 1 base short and J 3 bases short, with 5 bases between. This CDR3 comprises 13 residues. For the CDR3, the DNA is TGCGCCAGCAGTGAGTGGGGAACAGATACGCAGTATTTT. Translating it yields CASSEWGTDTQYF.

This clonotype was counted between two and nine times. The J gene is TRBJ2-2, the V gene TRBV5-6; possibly TRBD1 for D (6 bases). There are 16 residues in the CDR3. The V end lost 2 bases, the J end lost 4 bases, and 15 bases lay between the germline ends. Looked up from germline, CDR1 is SGHDT and CDR2 is YYEEEE. In DNA form, the CDR3 reads TGTGCCAGCAGCTTTTCAGGGCAGGGGACCACCGGGGAGCTGTTTTTT. It yields the protein CASSFSGQGTTGELFF.